The present entry profiles one TCR beta chain with its context. Measured with immunoSEQ multiplex PCR; TCRdb has only the in-frame clones, and not every one. Of some 38,000 clones listed, under 85% are singletons. The data originate from a study of somatic mutations in cytotoxic T cells in rheumatoid arthritis. Study details: Flow cytometric sorting isolated some V beta antibody-stained T-cell populations at nearly 100% purity, and among them were V beta1+ cells that underwent TCRB sequencing.

CDR1 is MNHEY, CDR2 SMNVEV, per germline (reference sequence). The CDR3 consists of 13 residues. The V end lost 3 bases, the J end lost 4 bases, and 10 bases lay between the germline ends. The sequenced material came from CD8+ T cells sorted from blood. The V call is TRBV27, the J call TRBJ2-7; D tentatively reads TRBD1 or TRBD2 (5 bases each). The sequence was obtained from a man aged 35 to 55 in good health. Written as DNA, the CDR3 is TGTGCCAGCAGTTTGGGGGTACGATACGAGCAGTACTTC. Translated, it gives CASSLGVRYEQYF.